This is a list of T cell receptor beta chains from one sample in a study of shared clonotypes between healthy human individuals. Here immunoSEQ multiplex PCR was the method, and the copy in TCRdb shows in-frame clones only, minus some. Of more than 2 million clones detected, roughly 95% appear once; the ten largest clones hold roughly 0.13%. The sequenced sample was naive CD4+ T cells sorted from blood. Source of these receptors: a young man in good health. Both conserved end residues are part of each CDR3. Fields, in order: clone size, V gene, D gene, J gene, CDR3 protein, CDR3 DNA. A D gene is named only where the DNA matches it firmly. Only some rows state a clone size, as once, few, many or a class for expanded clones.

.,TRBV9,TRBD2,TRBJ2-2,CASSGGLADLTGELFF,TGTGCCAGCAGCGGGGGCCTAGCGGACCTCACCGGGGAGCTGTTTTTT
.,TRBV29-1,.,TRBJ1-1,CSVVRGHTEAFF,TGCAGCGTTGTGCGGGGCCACACTGAAGCTTTCTTT
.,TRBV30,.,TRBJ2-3,CAWKTSLPSNTQYF,TGTGCCTGGAAGACTAGTCTTCCGAGCAATACGCAGTATTTT
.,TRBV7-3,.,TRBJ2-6,CASSTDSSGANVLTF,TGTGCCAGCAGCACCGACAGCTCTGGGGCCAACGTCCTGACTTTC
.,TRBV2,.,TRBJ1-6,CASSEALGGGSPLHF,TGTGCCAGCAGTGAAGCGCTAGGGGGGGGTTCACCCCTCCACTTT
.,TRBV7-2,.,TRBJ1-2,CASSPRSGQNYANYGYTF,TGTGCCAGCAGTCCAAGGTCCGGGCAGAACTACGCTAACTATGGCTACACCTTC
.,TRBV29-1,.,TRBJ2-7,CSVVLTKSSYEQYF,TGCAGCGTTGTGTTAACCAAGAGCTCCTACGAGCAGTACTTC
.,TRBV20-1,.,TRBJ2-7,CSARLRQEQYF,TGCAGTGCTAGATTACGACAAGAGCAGTACTTC
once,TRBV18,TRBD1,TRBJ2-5,CASSAQTGGSETQYF,TGTGCCAGCTCGGCTCAGACAGGGGGCAGTGAGACCCAGTACTTC
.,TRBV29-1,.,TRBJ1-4,CSARGQGNEKLFF,TGCAGCGCCCGGGGGCAGGGCAATGAAAAACTGTTTTTT
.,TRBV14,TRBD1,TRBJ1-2,CASSPSGQFYGYTF,TGTGCCAGCAGCCCGTCGGGACAGTTCTATGGCTACACCTTC
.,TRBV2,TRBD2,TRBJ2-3,CASSGQSGITDTQYF,TGTGCCAGCAGTGGGCAGAGCGGGATCACAGATACGCAGTATTTT
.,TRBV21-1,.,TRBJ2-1,CASSKHRQGIPYNEQFF,TGTGCCAGCAGCAAACATAGGCAGGGGATACCCTACAATGAGCAGTTCTTC
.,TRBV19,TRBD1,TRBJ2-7,CASSTAGTGGYEQYF,TGTGCCAGTAGTACGGCCGGGACAGGGGGCTACGAGCAGTACTTC
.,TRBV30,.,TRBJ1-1,CAWSKGGNTEAFF,TGTGCCTGGAGTAAGGGCGGGAACACTGAAGCTTTCTTT
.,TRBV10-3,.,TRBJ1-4,CAIRATEATNEKLFF,TGTGCCATCAGGGCGACGGAAGCAACTAATGAAAAACTGTTTTTT
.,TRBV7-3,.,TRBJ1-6,CASGNSGERANSPLHF,TGTGCCAGCGGAAATTCAGGGGAGAGGGCCAATTCACCCCTCCACTTT
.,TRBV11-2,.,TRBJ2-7,CASSFVRTSNYEQYF,TGTGCCAGCAGCTTCGTAAGGACTTCAAATTACGAGCAGTACTTC
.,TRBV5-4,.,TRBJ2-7,CASSLAARQGLYEQYF,TGTGCCAGCAGCTTGGCCGCGCGTCAGGGGCTCTACGAGCAGTACTTC
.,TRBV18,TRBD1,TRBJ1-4,CASSPISGTGVEKLFF,TGTGCCAGCTCACCAATATCCGGGACAGGGGTTGAAAAACTGTTTTTT
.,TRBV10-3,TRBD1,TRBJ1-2,CAIRASTGDYGYTF,TGTGCCATCAGAGCCTCGACAGGGGACTATGGCTACACCTTC
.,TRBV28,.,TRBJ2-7,CASRTGPSPYEQYF,TGTGCCAGCAGGACAGGCCCCAGTCCCTACGAGCAGTACTTC
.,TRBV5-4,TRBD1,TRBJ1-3,CASSSGDRVAGNTIYF,TGTGCCAGCAGCTCTGGGGACAGGGTAGCAGGAAACACCATATATTTT
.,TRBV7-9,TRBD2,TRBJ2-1,CASSGRGGRMNEQFF,TGTGCCAGCAGCGGTAGGGGCGGGAGAATGAATGAGCAGTTCTTC